A selection of T cell receptor beta chains follows, all from one sample in a study of CD8 T cells in Susac syndrome. Via MiXCR, TCRdb re-called the immunoSEQ multiplex PCR reads, giving one row per CDR3 protein. The sample records 110,000 or so distinct CDR3 sequences, roughly 96% being singletons. Sequencing was done on a sample of CD4+ T cells from PBMCs. The source of these receptors is a human donor in good health. Each CDR3 is given with its conserved first and last residue. A D gene is named only where the DNA matches it firmly. Some rows have no size entry. The others give once, few or many, or a class for an expanded clone.

j_gene | d_gene | abundance | v_gene | CDR3aa
TRBJ1-3 | NA | NA | TRBV12-3/TRBV12-4 | CASRGTPGNTIYF
TRBJ2-2 | NA | NA | TRBV5-1 | CASSQRVSTGELFF
TRBJ1-2 | NA | NA | TRBV7-9 | CASSPRWTVLEGGYTF
TRBJ1-5 | TRBD1 | NA | TRBV30 | CAWSTGGSQPQHF
TRBJ2-5 | NA | NA | TRBV7-2 | CASSLRPGGETQYF
TRBJ2-5 | TRBD2 | NA | TRBV14 | CASSLTSDGTQYF
TRBJ1-4 | NA | NA | TRBV29-1 | CSVGWGAGEKLFF
TRBJ2-3 | TRBD2 | NA | TRBV10-3 | CAISGSLAGADTQYF
TRBJ2-3 | NA | NA | TRBV12-3/TRBV12-4 | CASSRDGSSTDTQYF
TRBJ2-3 | NA | NA | TRBV7-9 | CASSPPGGPADTQYF
TRBJ1-2 | TRBD1 | NA | TRBV9 | CASGQANYGYTF
TRBJ2-1 | NA | NA | TRBV5-1 | CASSFAGSSYNEQFF
TRBJ1-5 | NA | NA | TRBV7-2 | CASSSDLRQPQHF
TRBJ2-2 | TRBD2 | NA | TRBV20-1 | CSARLAGGGTGELFF
TRBJ2-5 | TRBD2 | NA | TRBV4-1 | CASSQLAGGRPAPKTQYF
TRBJ2-3 | TRBD2 | NA | TRBV19 | CATRLSGSDTQYF
TRBJ2-7 | TRBD2 | NA | TRBV5-1 | CASSLTAGTTSYEQYF
TRBJ2-7 | TRBD2 | NA | TRBV2 | CASRREGPGTYEQYF
TRBJ2-1 | NA | NA | TRBV18 | CASSLRAVLSYNEQFF
TRBJ1-5 | NA | NA | TRBV2 | CASSEDRASQPQHF
TRBJ2-7 | NA | NA | TRBV5-1 | CASSLVGKSSYEQYF
TRBJ1-2 | NA | NA | TRBV28 | CASSFRSRGVGYTF
TRBJ1-6 | TRBD1 | NA | TRBV29-1 | CSVRQGANSPLHF
TRBJ1-1 | NA | once | TRBV6-5 | CASSSHSPNTEAFF
TRBJ2-7 | NA | NA | TRBV9 | CASSVAGASRDEQYF
TRBJ2-5 | TRBD1 | NA | TRBV28 | CASSPTGEWETQYF
TRBJ1-2 | NA | NA | TRBV5-4 | CASSIVSGTLANYGYTF
TRBJ2-2 | TRBD1 | NA | TRBV28 | CASRPGTGPTGELFF
TRBJ1-5 | NA | few | TRBV27 | CASSFRDSNQPQHF
TRBJ2-4 | NA | NA | TRBV3-1 | CASSRKGSGDIQYF
TRBJ1-1 | NA | NA | TRBV29-1 | CSAPTQNTEAFF
TRBJ2-7 | TRBD2 | once | TRBV2 | CASSRLALIYEQYF
TRBJ1-1 | NA | NA | TRBV3-1 | CASSHLLLRGGTEAFF
TRBJ1-1 | NA | once | TRBV25-1 | CASSAQGPTEAFF
TRBJ2-7 | NA | NA | TRBV6-1 | CATHQGKATYEQYF
TRBJ1-4 | NA | NA | TRBV20-1 | CSARETSNEKLFF
TRBJ2-7 | TRBD1 | NA | TRBV6-5 | CASRNTGTGGGEQYF
TRBJ2-7 | TRBD2 | NA | TRBV29-1 | CSARLAGAHSYEQYF
TRBJ2-2 | NA | NA | TRBV12-3/TRBV12-4 | CASRAPAGTGKGELFF
TRBJ1-2 | NA | NA | TRBV7-2 | CASSLRGQGYGYTF
TRBJ2-7 | NA | once | TRBV28 | CASSLGTGTASYEQYF
TRBJ2-1 | NA | NA | TRBV19 | CASSRSALSYNEQFF
TRBJ2-3 | NA | NA | TRBV2 | CASRRRALNVTDTQYF
TRBJ1-2 | NA | NA | TRBV7-2 | CASSSNVGNYGYTF
TRBJ1-1 | NA | NA | TRBV28 | CASRQGPEAFF
TRBJ2-1 | TRBD2 | NA | TRBV6-6 | CASSYSSGGARNEQFF
TRBJ2-2 | NA | NA | TRBV12-3/TRBV12-4 | CASSLGGLNTGELFF
TRBJ2-1 | NA | once | TRBV10-3 | CAISEPTGSANEQFF
TRBJ2-2 | NA | NA | TRBV27 | CATRRNTGELFF
TRBJ2-5 | NA | NA | TRBV4-1 | CASSQSKLGETQYF
TRBJ2-2 | TRBD1 | NA | TRBV2 | CASINRGHETGELFF
TRBJ2-5 | TRBD2 | NA | TRBV11-2 | CASSLFSLAGGKETQYF
TRBJ2-5 | NA | NA | TRBV5-1 | CASSSTSQETQYF
TRBJ2-2 | NA | NA | TRBV3-1 | CASSQAWGNTGELFF
TRBJ2-3 | NA | once | TRBV30 | CAEGGNTDTQYF
TRBJ2-7 | TRBD1 | NA | TRBV12-3/TRBV12-4 | CASSFQGASEQYF
TRBJ2-7 | TRBD1 | NA | TRBV29-1 | CSVEVGTGNYEQYF